This T cell receptor (beta chain) was retrieved from a study of T cells in localized non-small cell lung cancer. Germline CDR1 reads SGHDT; CDR2 reads YYEEEE. The CDR3 totals 12 residues. V lost 0 bases and J 5 bases, leaving 5 bases between the germline ends. About this clone itself: Its antigen remains unknown.

TCRdb's table, derived via immunoSEQ multiplex PCR, lists solely in-frame clones and lacks some. The sample includes approximately 22,000 clones, roughly 89% of them seen just once. Regarding the study as a whole: Highest T cell clonality was seen in uninvolved adjacent lung, surpassing that measured in tumor.

Source: peripheral blood, taken before any cancer treatment. V and J are TRBV5-6 and TRBJ2-5; D ambiguous. This TCR was sampled from a male donor aged 60 or over with stage I squamous cell lung carcinoma. Written as DNA, the CDR3 is TGTGCCAGCAGCTTGGAAGGGGAGACCCAGTACTTC. It specifies CASSLEGETQYF.